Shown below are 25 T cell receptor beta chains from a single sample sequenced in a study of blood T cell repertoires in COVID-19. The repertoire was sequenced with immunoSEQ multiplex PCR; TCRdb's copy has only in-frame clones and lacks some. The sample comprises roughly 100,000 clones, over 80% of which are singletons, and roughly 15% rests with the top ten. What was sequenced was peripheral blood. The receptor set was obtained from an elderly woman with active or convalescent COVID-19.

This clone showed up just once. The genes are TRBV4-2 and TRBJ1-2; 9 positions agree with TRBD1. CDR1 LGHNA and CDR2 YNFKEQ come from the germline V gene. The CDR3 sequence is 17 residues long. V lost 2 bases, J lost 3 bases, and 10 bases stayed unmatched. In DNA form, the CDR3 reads TGTGCCAGCAGCCAACCCGCCGGGACAGGGTATCACTATGGCTACACCTTC. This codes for CASSQPAGTGYHYGYTF.

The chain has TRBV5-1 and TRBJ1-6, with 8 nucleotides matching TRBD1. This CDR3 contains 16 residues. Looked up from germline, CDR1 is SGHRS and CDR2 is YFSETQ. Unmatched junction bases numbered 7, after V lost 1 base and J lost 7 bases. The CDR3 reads CASSLTVTGVNSPLHF. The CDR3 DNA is TGCGCCAGCAGCTTGACTGTGACAGGGGTCAATTCACCCCTCCACTTT.

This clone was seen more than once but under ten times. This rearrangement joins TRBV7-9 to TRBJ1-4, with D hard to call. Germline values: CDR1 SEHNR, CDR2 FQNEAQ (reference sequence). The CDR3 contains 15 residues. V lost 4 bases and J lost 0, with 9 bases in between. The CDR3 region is CASSSYTATNEKLFF. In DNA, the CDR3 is TGTGCCAGCAGCTCCTACACAGCAACTAATGAAAAACTGTTTTTT.

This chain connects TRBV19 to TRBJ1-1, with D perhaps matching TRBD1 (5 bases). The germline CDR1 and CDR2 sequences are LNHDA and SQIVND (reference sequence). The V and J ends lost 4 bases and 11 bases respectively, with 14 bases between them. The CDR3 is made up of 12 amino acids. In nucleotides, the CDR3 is TGTGCCAGTAGTACCCAGGGAGGTGCGGCTTTCTTT. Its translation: CASSTQGGAAFF. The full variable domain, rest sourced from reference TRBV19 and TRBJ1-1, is DGGITQSPKYLFRKEGQNVTLSCEQNLNHDAMYWYRQDPGQGLRLIYYSQIVNDFQKGDIAEGYSVSREKKESFPLTVTSAQKNPTAFYLCASSTQGGAAFFGQGTRLTVV.

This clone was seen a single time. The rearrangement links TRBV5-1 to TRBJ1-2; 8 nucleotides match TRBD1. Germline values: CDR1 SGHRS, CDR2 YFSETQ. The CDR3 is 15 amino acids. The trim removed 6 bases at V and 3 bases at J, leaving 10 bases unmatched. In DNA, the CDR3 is TGCGCCAGCACAACATCAGGGGGCGCCGACTATGGCTACACCTTC. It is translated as CASTTSGGADYGYTF. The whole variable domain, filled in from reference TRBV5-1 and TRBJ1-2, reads KAGVTQTPRYLIKTRGQQVTLSCSPISGHRSVSWYQQTPGQGLQFLFEYFSETQRNKGNFPGRFSGRQFSNSRSEMNVSTLELGDSALYLCASTTSGGADYGYTFGSGTRLTVV.

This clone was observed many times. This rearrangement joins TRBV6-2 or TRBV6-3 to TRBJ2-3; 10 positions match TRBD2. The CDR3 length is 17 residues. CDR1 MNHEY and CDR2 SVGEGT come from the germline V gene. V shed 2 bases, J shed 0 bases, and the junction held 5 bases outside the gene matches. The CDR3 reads CASSYAASGGSTDTQYF. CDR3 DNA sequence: TGTGCCAGCAGTTACGCGGCTAGCGGGGGAAGCACAGATACGCAGTATTTT.

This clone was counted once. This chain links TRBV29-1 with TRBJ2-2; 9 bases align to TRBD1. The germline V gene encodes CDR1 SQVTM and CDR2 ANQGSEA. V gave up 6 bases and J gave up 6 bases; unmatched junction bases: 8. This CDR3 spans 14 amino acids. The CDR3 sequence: CSVGTGLRPGELFF. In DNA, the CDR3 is TGCAGCGTCGGGACAGGGCTGCGCCCCGGGGAGCTGTTTTTT.

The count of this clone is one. CDR3 nucleotides: TGTGCCAGCAGCCAATCCGATTGGGGGGGTGAAGCTTTCTTT. Protein sequence: CASSQSDWGGEAFF. V gene TRBV3-1 (or the pseudogene TRBV3-2) combines with J gene TRBJ1-1, with D maybe TRBD1 (5 bases). V was cut by 2 bases and J by 7 bases, with 14 bases left in between. The germline V gene has CDR1 LGHDT and CDR2 YNNKEL (reference sequence). The CDR3 runs to 14 residues.

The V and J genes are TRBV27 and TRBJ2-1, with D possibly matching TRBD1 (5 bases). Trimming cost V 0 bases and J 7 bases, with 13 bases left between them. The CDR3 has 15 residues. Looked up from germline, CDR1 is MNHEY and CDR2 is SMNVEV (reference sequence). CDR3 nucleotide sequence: TGTGCCAGCAGTTTATCAGGGGTCCCCAGTAATGAGCAGTTCTTC. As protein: CASSLSGVPSNEQFF.

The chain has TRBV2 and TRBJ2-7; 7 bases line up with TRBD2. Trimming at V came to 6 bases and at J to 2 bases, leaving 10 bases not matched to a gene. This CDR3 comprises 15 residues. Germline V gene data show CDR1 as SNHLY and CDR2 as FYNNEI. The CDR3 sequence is CASRTTSEVTYEQYF. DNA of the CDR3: TGTGCCAGCAGGACAACTAGCGAAGTGACCTACGAGCAGTACTTC.

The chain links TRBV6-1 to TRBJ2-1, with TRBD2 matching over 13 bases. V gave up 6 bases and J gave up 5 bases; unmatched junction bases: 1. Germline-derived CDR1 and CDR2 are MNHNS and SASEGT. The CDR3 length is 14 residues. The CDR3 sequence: CASRGTSGNNEQFF. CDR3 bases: TGTGCCAGCAGGGGGACTAGCGGGAACAATGAGCAGTTCTTC.

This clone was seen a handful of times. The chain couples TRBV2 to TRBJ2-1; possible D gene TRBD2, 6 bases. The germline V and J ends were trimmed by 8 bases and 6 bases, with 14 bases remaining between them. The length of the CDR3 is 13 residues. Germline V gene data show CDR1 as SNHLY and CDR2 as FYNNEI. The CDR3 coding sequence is TGTGCCAGCTCCACCGGGCGGGGCAATGAGCAGTTCTTC. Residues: CASSTGRGNEQFF.

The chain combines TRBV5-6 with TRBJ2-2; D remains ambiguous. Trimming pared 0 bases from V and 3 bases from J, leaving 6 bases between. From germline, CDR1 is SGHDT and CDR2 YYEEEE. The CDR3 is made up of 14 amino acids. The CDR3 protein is CASSLGQDTGELFF. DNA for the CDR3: TGTGCCAGCAGCTTGGGGCAGGACACCGGGGAGCTGTTTTTT.

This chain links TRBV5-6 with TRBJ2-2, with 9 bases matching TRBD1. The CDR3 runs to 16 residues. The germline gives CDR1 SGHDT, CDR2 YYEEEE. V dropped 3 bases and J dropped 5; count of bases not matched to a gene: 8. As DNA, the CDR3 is TGTGCCAGCAGCTATTCCGGGACAGGGCTGACCGGGGAGCTGTTTTTT. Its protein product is CASSYSGTGLTGELFF.

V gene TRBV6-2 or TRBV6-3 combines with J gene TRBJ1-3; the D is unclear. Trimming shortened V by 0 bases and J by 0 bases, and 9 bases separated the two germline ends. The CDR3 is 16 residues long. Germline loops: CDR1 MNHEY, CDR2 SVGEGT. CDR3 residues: CASSYSRGSSGNTIYF. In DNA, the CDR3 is TGTGCCAGCAGTTACTCGAGAGGAAGCTCTGGAAACACCATATATTTT.

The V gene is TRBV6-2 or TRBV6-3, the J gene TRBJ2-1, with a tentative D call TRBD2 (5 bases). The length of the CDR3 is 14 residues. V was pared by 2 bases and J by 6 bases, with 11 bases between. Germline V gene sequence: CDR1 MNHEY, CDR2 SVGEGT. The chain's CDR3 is CASSYNGVINEQFF. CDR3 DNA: TGTGCCAGCAGTTACAACGGGGTCATCAATGAGCAGTTCTTC.

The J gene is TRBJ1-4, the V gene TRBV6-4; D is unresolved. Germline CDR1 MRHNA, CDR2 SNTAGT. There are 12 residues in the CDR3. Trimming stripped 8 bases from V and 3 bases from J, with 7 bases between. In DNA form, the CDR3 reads TGTGCCAGCCGGGGTCCTAATGAAAAACTGTTTTTT. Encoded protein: CASRGPNEKLFF.

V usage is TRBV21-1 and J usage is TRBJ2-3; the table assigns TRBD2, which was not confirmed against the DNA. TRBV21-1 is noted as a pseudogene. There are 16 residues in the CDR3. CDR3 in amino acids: CASSNVKLAHTDTQYF. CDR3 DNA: TGTGCCAGCAGCAATGTGAAACTAGCCCACACAGATACGCAGTATTTT.

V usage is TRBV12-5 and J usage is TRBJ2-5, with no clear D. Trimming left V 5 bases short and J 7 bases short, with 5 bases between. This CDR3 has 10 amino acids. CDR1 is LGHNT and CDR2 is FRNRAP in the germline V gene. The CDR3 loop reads CASGTRTQYF. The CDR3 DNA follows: TGTGCTAGTGGTACGCGGACCCAGTACTTC.

This chain's CDR3 is CASKSSVAKNIQYF. CDR3 in DNA: TGTGCCAGCAAATCCAGCGTAGCCAAAAACATTCAGTACTTC. The chain links TRBV25-1 to TRBJ2-4; no clear D gene. CDR1 is MGHDK, CDR2 SYGVNS, per germline. The V end lost 7 bases, the J end lost 0 bases, and 10 bases lay between the germline ends. The CDR3 runs 14 residues.

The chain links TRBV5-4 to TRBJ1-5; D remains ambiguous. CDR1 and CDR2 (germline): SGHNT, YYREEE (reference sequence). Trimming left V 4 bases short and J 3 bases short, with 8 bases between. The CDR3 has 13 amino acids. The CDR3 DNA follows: TGTGCCAGCAGCACAGACAACAATCAGCCCCAGCATTTT. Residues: CASSTDNNQPQHF.

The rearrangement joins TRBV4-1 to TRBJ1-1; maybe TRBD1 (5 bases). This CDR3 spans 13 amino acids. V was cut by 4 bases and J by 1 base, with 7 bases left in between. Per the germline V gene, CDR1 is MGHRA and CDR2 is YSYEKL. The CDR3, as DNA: TGCGCCAGCAGCCCCCAGGGGAACACTGAAGCTTTCTTT. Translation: CASSPQGNTEAFF.

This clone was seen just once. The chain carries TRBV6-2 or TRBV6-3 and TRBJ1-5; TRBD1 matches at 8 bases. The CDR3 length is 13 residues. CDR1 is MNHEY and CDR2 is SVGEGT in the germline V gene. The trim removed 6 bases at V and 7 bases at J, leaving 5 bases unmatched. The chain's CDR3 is CASSKRQGQPQHF. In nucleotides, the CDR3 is TGTGCCAGCAGCAAAAGACAGGGGCAGCCCCAGCATTTT.

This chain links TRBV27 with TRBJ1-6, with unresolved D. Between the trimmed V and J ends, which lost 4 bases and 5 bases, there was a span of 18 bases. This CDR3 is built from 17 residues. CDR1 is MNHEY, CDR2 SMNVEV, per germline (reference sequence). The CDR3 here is CASSSYAGRTDNSPLHF. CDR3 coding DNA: TGTGCCAGCAGTTCCTACGCGGGCCGGACGGATAATTCACCCCTCCACTTT.

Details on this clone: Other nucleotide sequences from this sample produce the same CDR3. In nucleotides, the CDR3 is TGCAGCGTTGAAGCGTTGAACACTGAAGCTTTCTTT. Translation gives CSVEALNTEAFF. The rearrangement joins TRBV29-1 to TRBJ1-1; the D is unclear. Deletions cut 1 base from V and 0 bases from J, with 3 bases between. Germline CDR1 is SQVTM and CDR2 is ANQGSEA. The CDR3 is made up of 12 amino acids.